The clone carrying this T cell receptor (beta chain) was detected once. Its antigen is currently unknown. The data stem from a study of chemoradiotherapy in HPV16-positive cancers. Findings and caveats of the study: Candidate HPV-specific clones and E7-related TCR motifs grew in tumor during treatment.

Assay used: immunoSEQ multiplex PCR; TCRdb lists only in-frame clones, some missing. The data contain roughly 10,000 clones, 80% to 85% of them seen just once; the ten biggest clones take up about 2.4%. There are 12 residues in the CDR3. CDR1 is SGHRS, CDR2 YFSETQ, per germline. V dropped 2 bases and J dropped 6 bases, with 9 bases sitting between them. The TCR originated in a human donor with HPV-associated anogenital cancer. The sample consisted of blood, taken from a patient who underwent chemoradiotherapy. This sequence joins TRBV5-1 and TRBJ2-7, with D unresolved. CDR3 DNA: TGCGCCAGCAGCTTAGGGTGGGGCGAGCAGTACTTC. As protein: CASSLGWGEQYF.